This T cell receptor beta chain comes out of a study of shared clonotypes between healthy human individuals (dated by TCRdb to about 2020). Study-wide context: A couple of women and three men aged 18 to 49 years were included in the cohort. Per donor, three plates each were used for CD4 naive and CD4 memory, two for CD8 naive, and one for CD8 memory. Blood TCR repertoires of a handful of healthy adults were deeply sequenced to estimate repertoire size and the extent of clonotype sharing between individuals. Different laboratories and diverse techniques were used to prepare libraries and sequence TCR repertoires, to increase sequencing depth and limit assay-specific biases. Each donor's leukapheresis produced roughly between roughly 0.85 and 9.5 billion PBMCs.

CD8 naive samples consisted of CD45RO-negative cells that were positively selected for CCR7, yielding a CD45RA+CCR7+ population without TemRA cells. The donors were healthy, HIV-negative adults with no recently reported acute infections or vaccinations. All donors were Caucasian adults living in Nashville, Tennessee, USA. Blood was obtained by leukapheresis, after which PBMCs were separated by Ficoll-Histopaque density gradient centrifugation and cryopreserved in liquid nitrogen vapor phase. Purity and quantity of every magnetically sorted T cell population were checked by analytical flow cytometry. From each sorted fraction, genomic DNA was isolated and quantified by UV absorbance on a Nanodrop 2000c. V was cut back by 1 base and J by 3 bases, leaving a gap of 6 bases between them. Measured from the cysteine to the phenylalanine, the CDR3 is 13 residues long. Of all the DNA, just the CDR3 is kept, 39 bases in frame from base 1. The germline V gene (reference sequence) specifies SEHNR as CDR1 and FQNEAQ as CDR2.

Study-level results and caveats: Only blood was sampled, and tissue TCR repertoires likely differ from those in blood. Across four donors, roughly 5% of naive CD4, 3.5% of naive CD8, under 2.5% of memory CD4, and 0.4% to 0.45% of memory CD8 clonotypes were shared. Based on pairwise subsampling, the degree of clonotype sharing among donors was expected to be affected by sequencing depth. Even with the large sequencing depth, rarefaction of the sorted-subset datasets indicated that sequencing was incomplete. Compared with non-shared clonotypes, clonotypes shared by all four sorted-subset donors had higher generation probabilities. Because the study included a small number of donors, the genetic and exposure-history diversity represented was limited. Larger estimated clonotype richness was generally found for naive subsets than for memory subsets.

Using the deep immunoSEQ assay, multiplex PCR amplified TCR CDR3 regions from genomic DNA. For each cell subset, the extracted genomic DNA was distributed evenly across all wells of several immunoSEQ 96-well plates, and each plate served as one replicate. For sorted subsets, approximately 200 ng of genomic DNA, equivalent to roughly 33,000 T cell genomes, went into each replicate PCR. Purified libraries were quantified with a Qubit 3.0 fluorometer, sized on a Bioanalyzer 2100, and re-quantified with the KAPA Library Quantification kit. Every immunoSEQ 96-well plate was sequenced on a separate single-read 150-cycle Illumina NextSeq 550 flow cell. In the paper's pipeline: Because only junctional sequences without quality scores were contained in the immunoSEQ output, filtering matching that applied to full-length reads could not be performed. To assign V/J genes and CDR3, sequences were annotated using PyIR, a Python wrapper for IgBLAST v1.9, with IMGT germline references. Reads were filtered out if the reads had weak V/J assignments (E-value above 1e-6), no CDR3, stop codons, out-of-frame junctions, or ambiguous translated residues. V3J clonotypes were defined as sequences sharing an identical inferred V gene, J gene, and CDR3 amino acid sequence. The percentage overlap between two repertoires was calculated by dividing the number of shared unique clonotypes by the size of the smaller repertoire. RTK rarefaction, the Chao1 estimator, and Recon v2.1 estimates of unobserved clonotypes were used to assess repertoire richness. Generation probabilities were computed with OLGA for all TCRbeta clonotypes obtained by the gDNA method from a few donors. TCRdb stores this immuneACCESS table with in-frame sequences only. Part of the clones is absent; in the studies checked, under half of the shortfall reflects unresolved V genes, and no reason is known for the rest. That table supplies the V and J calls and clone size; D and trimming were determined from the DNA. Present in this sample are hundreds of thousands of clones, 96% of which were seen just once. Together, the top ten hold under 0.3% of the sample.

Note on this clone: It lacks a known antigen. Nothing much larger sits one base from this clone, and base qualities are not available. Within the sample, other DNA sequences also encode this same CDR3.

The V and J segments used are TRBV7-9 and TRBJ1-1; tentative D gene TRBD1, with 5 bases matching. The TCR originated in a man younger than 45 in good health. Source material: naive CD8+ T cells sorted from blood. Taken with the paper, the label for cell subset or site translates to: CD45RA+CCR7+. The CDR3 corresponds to CASSLGGDTEAFF. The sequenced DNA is TGTGCCAGCAGCTTAGGGGGGGACACTGAAGCTTTCTTT. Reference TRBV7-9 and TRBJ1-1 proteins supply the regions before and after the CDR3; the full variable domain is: DTGVSQNPRHKITKRGQNVTFRCDPISEHNRLYWYRQTLGQGPEFLTYFQNEAQLEKSRLLSDRFSAERPKGSFSTLEIQRTEQGDSAMYLCASSLGGDTEAFFGQGTRLTVV.